Presented here are 11 T cell receptor beta chains from one specimen sequenced in a study of T cell responses to AZD1222 COVID-19 vaccine. Some clones are missing from TCRdb's copy, which holds only in-frame ones; the method was immunoSEQ multiplex PCR. Of under 150,000 clones listed, under 90% are singletons. The input for sequencing was peripheral blood, taken 28 days after the second AZD1222 dose. The receptors originated from an adult who received the AZD1222 COVID-19 vaccine.

This chain uses TRBV7-9 with TRBJ1-3; D is ambiguous. The CDR3 consists of 15 residues. Germline V gene data show CDR1 as SEHNR and CDR2 as FQNEAQ (reference sequence). V was cut by 5 bases and J by 2 bases, with 13 bases left in between. The CDR3 sequence: CASSLKESPGNTIYF. The CDR3 coding sequence is TGTGCCAGCAGCCTCAAAGAGTCCCCTGGAAACACCATATATTTT.

The V call is TRBV7-9, the J call TRBJ1-6, with D tentatively TRBD1 (5 bases). V lost 5 bases to trimming and J lost 8 bases, with 10 bases between them. Germline-derived CDR1 and CDR2 are SEHNR and FQNEAQ (reference sequence). This CDR3 has 13 amino acids. The CDR3 bases are TGTGCCAGCAGCCCCCCGGGGGATTCACCCCTCCACTTT. Translated: CASSPPGDSPLHF.

For the CDR3, the DNA is TGCGCCAGCTCACCAGGGAGCACTGAAGCTTTCTTT. Protein: CASSPGSTEAFF. The J gene is TRBJ1-1, the V gene TRBV5-1, with D maybe TRBD1 (5 bases). V was trimmed by 7 bases and J by 4 bases, leaving 11 bases between them. This CDR3 has 12 residues. CDR1 and CDR2 (germline): SGHRS, YFSETQ.

This chain uses TRBV11-2 with TRBJ1-2; D is possibly TRBD1 (6 bases). The CDR3 has 15 amino acids. Per the germline V gene, CDR1 is SGHAT and CDR2 is FQNNGV. The V end lost 6 bases, the J end lost 0 bases, and 14 bases lay between the germline ends. CDR3 coding DNA: TGTGCCAGCAGTTTCGGAGGGGGGTCTAACTATGGCTACACCTTC. Translating it yields CASSFGGGSNYGYTF.

This clone was picked up one time. The J gene is TRBJ1-5, the V gene TRBV3-1 (or the pseudogene TRBV3-2); D ambiguous. Trimming took 0 bases from V and 6 from J, leaving 9 bases between them. Germline CDR1 reads LGHDT; CDR2 reads YNNKEL (reference sequence). The CDR3 covers 14 residues. The CDR3 protein is CASSQDWVPQPQHF. The CDR3 coding sequence is TGTGCCAGCAGCCAAGACTGGGTACCTCAGCCCCAGCATTTT.

The rearrangement uses TRBV6-5 and TRBJ2-3; 7 positions agree with TRBD1. Germline CDR1 is MNHEY and CDR2 is SVGAGI. The V and J ends lost 8 bases and 1 base, in that order; junction bases with no gene match: 6. This CDR3 is built from 14 residues. The CDR3 loop reads CASQDRAGTDTQYF. The CDR3 region has the DNA TGTGCCAGCCAAGACAGGGCTGGCACAGATACGCAGTATTTT.

V gene TRBV6-2 or TRBV6-3 combines with J gene TRBJ2-1; TRBD2 agrees at 7 bases. V gave up 4 bases and J gave up 8 bases; unmatched junction bases: 14. The CDR3 has 16 amino acids. Germline loops: CDR1 MNHEY, CDR2 SVGEGT. CDR3 in DNA: TGTGCCAGCAGTTTCCGGACTAGTAATCCCATCGATGAGCAGTTCTTC. It specifies CASSFRTSNPIDEQFF.

V gene TRBV11-2 combines with J gene TRBJ1-1; 8 bases fit TRBD1. J was trimmed by 4 bases and V by 5 bases; bases with no gene match: 3. The CDR3 totals 13 residues. Germline CDR1 is SGHAT and CDR2 is FQNNGV. The CDR3: CASSADRATEAFF. The CDR3, as DNA: TGTGCCAGCAGCGCGGACAGGGCCACTGAAGCTTTCTTT.

The rearrangement links TRBV19 to TRBJ2-7; D remains unclear. V was cut by 3 bases and J by 4 bases, with 10 bases left in between. The CDR3 has 13 residues. Germline CDR1 is LNHDA and CDR2 is SQIVND (reference sequence). The CDR3: CASSIGPLYEQYF. Written as DNA, the CDR3 is TGTGCCAGTAGTATTGGTCCCTTATACGAGCAGTACTTC.

This chain connects TRBV10-3 to TRBJ1-2; maybe TRBD1 (5 bases). Trimming cost V 4 bases and J 4 bases, with 13 bases left between them. The CDR3 has 14 residues. The germline CDR1 and CDR2 sequences are ENHRY and SYGVKD. This CDR3 reads CAISGGRGGYGYTF. CDR3 coding DNA: TGTGCCATCAGTGGGGGGAGGGGAGGCTATGGCTACACCTTC.

The chain recombines TRBV28 with TRBJ1-5; no reliable D call. This CDR3 has 13 residues. Germline V gives CDR1 MDHEN, CDR2 SYDVKM. V was cut by 6 bases and J by 5 bases, with 11 bases left in between. CDR3 in DNA: TGTGCCAGCAGGACGGTGGGGTATCAGCCCCAGCATTTT. As protein: CASRTVGYQPQHF.